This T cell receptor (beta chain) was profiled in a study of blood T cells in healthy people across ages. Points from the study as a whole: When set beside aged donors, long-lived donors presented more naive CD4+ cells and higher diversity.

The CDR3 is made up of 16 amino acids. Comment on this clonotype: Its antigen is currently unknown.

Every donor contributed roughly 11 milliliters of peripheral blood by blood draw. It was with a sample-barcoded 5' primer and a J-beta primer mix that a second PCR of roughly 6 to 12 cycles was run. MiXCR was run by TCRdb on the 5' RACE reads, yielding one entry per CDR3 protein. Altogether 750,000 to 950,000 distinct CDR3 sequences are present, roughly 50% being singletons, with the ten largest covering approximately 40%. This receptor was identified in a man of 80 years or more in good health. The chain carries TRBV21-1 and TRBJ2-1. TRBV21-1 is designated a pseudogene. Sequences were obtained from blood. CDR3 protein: CASSKMGRWSYNEQFF. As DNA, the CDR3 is TGTGCCAGCAGCAAGATGGGGAGGTGGTCCTACAATGAGCAGTTCTTC.